This TCR beta chain emerged from a study of blood T cell repertoires in COVID-19. Germline lookup yields CDR1 SGHRS and CDR2 YFSETQ. The CDR3 totals 15 residues. V was clipped by 3 bases and J by 3 bases; unmatched bases: 6. Repertoires were generated with immunoSEQ multiplex PCR, while TCRdb's copy carries only in-frame clones and drops some. Of about 120,000 clones detected, approximately 90% appear once; the ten largest clones hold about 4.5%. This chain links TRBV5-1 with TRBJ1-2; TRBD1 matches at 9 bases. Sequenced material: peripheral blood. The clonotype comes from a man aged 35 to 55 with acute or convalescent COVID-19. The CDR3 DNA follows: TGCGCCAGCAGCTCCGGGACAGGGATAGACTATGGCTACACCTTC. Protein: CASSSGTGIDYGYTF.